The 5 T cell receptor beta chains below were found in one sample sequenced in a study of Graves' ophthalmopathy and Graves' hyperthyroidism. RNA transcripts provided the template for amplifying TCR beta CDR3 regions. HTBI-primed first-round RT-PCR preceded second-round multiplex PCR. MiXCR was run by TCRdb on the multiplex PCR reads, yielding one entry per CDR3 protein. The sample lists around 660,000 distinct CDR3 sequences; over 40% were seen once. Sample: peripheral blood. The receptor set was obtained from an adult man with Graves' ophthalmopathy.

Many counts were recorded for this clonotype. V is TRBV20-1 and J is TRBJ2-5, with D tentatively TRBD1 (6 bases). The CDR3 is 13 residues long. Germline lookup yields CDR1 DFQATT and CDR2 SNEGSKA (reference sequence). V was trimmed by 3 bases and J by 1 base, leaving 9 bases between them. The CDR3 region has the DNA TGCAGTGCTAGTCGGGACACCCAAGAGACCCAGTACTTC. It encodes CSASRDTQETQYF.

This clonotype was recorded at least ten times. CDR3 coding DNA: TGTGCCAGCAGCTTTCGGGACAGGGTTTCACCCCTCCACTTT. The encoded protein is CASSFRDRVSPLHF. The gene calls are TRBV7-9 and TRBJ1-6, with 9 bases lining up with TRBD1. The CDR3 runs 14 residues. V gave up 3 bases and J gave up 9 bases; unmatched junction bases: 3. Germline CDR1 reads SEHNR; CDR2 reads FQNEAQ (reference sequence). The entire variable domain, with the rest obtained from reference TRBV7-9 and TRBJ1-6, is as follows: DTGVSQNPRHKITKRGQNVTFRCDPISEHNRLYWYRQTLGQGPEFLTYFQNEAQLEKSRLLSDRFSAERPKGSFSTLEIQRTEQGDSAMYLCASSFRDRVSPLHFGNGTRLTVT.

This clonotype showed up many times. V and J are TRBV5-4 and TRBJ2-2; D not certain. Germline V gene lookup returns CDR1 SGHNT and CDR2 YYREEE (reference sequence). CDR3 length equals 14 residues. V shed 0 bases and J shed 4 bases, with 7 bases lying between them. The CDR3 loop is CASSLGVSTGELFF. In nucleotides, the CDR3 is TGTGCCAGCAGCTTGGGGGTGAGCACCGGGGAGCTGTTTTTT. The full variable domain, with the rest looked up from reference TRBV5-4 and TRBJ2-2, is ETGVTQSPTHLIKTRGQQVTLRCSSQSGHNTVSWYQQALGQGPQFIFQYYREEENGRGNFPPRFSGLQFPNYSSELNVNALELDDSALYLCASSLGVSTGELFFGEGSRLTVL.

This clonotype was observed once. The chain recombines TRBV25-1 with TRBJ1-6, with 8 bases aligning to TRBD1. Losses at the gene ends were 0 bases for V and 8 bases for J; bases not matched to a gene: 6. CDR1 is MGHDK, CDR2 SYGVNS, per germline. This CDR3 region has 16 residues. CDR3 in DNA: TGTGCCAGCAGTGAATATCGGCAGGGGGCAGATTCACCCCTCCACTTT. Protein product: CASSEYRQGADSPLHF.

The J gene is TRBJ1-2, the V gene TRBV15; D remains unclear. Trimming removed 3 bases at V and 4 bases at J, with 12 bases between. The germline V gene has CDR1 LNHNV and CDR2 YYDKDF (reference sequence). The CDR3 sequence is 14 residues long. The CDR3 protein is CATSSLGPIYGYTF. For the CDR3, the DNA is TGTGCCACCAGCAGCTTGGGTCCGATCTATGGCTACACCTTC.